This TCR beta chain was sequenced in a study of blood T cells in healthy people across ages. For the second PCR, which ran for about 6 to 12 cycles, a sample-barcoded 5' primer and a J-beta primer mix were used. One entry per CDR3 protein, called by TCRdb with MiXCR from the 5' RACE reads. The table shows some 800,000 distinct CDR3 sequences, with approximately 25% occurring only once. V was shortened by 4 bases and J by 0 bases, with 12 bases between the two germline ends. This CDR3 spans 16 amino acids. Germline lookup yields CDR1 MNHNS and CDR2 SASEGT. This clonotype showed up just a few times. These data were also reused for a study on T cells of mothers and their children. That study adds: For each mother, over 9.5 million TCR beta CDR3 reads were obtained, and for each child, around 3 million. Overlap measured in related mother-child pairs was slightly, non-significantly higher than in unrelated pairs.

The V gene is TRBV6-1, the J gene TRBJ2-2; D is possibly TRBD2 (5 bases). The source is a boy aged 5-17 years in good health. What was sequenced was blood. The CDR3 nucleotides are TGTGCCAGCAGTGTGACAACTAGGGCGAACACCGGGGAGCTGTTTTTT. It codes for CASSVTTRANTGELFF.